The clone carrying this TCR beta chain was counted only a few times. Time point: newly diagnosed, previously untreated cHL patient sample. Repertoires were generated with immunoSEQ multiplex PCR, while TCRdb's copy carries only in-frame clones and drops some. The repertoire includes some 17,000 clones, approximately 84% of them detected once, and under 9% sits in the top ten. This sample was taken from a study of PD-1 blockade in classical Hodgkin lymphoma. This CDR3 is built from 14 residues. The V and J ends lost 3 bases and 7 bases, in that order; junction bases with no gene match: 9. CDR1 is SGHRS, CDR2 YFSETQ, per germline.

What was sequenced was peripheral blood mononuclear cells (PBMCs). The receptor's source is a human donor with classical Hodgkin lymphoma. The V and J genes are TRBV5-1 and TRBJ2-7; 8 nucleotides align to TRBD2. This chain's CDR3 is CASSSRLALGEQYF. DNA of the CDR3: TGCGCCAGCAGCTCACGACTAGCGCTGGGGGAGCAGTACTTC.